This entry lists 12 T cell receptor beta chains sequenced from one sample in a study of blood T cells in healthy people across ages. Combining a sample-barcoded 5' primer with a J-beta primer mix, a second PCR ran for 7 to 11 cycles. Via MiXCR, TCRdb re-called the 5' RACE reads, giving one row per CDR3 protein. The sample has hundreds of thousands of distinct CDR3 sequences; about 30% are singletons. The sample consisted of blood. The receptors come from a woman of 80 years or more in good health.

This clonotype appeared a few times. V gene TRBV7-9 combines with J gene TRBJ1-2; D gene uncertain. Germline assignment: CDR1 SEHNR and CDR2 FQNEAQ (reference sequence). The V end lost 2 bases, the J end lost 6 bases, and 7 bases lay between the germline ends. This CDR3 region has 12 residues. The CDR3 DNA sequence: TGTGCCAGCAGCTTATATGGAGATGGCTACACCTTC. Translating gives CASSLYGDGYTF.

V and J are TRBV30 and TRBJ1-5; D is possibly TRBD1 (5 bases). V gave up 3 bases and J gave up 9 bases, with 15 bases separating them. Looked up from germline, CDR1 is GTSNPN and CDR2 is SVGIG (reference sequence). This CDR3 comprises 13 residues. CDR3: CAWRRDGKRPQHF. CDR3 DNA: TGTGCCTGGAGGAGGGACGGCAAACGGCCCCAGCATTTT.

This clonotype was observed at least ten times. A much larger clone differs from this one at a single base, so this may be a read error. This chain links TRBV7-2 with TRBJ2-3; 7 nucleotides line up with TRBD1. V shed 5 bases and J 4 bases; nucleotides not matched to a gene: 6. CDR1 and CDR2 (germline): SGHTA, FQGNSA. The CDR3 length is 14 residues. In nucleotides, the CDR3 is TGTGCCAGCAGCCCTACAGGGGCGGCAGATACGCAGTATTTT. Encoded protein: CASSPTGAADTQYF.

The V call is TRBV6-2 or TRBV6-3, the J call TRBJ2-1; 11 nucleotides align to TRBD2. CDR1 and CDR2 (germline): MNHEY, SVGEGT. V lost 2 bases and J lost 0; bases outside the gene matches: 9. The CDR3 totals 19 residues. The chain's CDR3 is CASSYHRLAGSGSYNEQFF. CDR3 DNA: TGTGCCAGCAGTTACCATAGACTAGCGGGGTCAGGCTCCTACAATGAGCAGTTCTTC.

This clonotype was found many times. The gene calls are TRBV12-3 or TRBV12-4 and TRBJ1-4; 7 positions agree with TRBD1. With V trimmed by 5 bases and J by 8 bases, 5 bases remained unmatched. This CDR3 has 13 amino acids. The CDR3, as DNA: TGTGCCAGCAGTCTACAGGGGATCGAAAAACTGTTTTTT. Its translation: CASSLQGIEKLFF.

At least ten counts were recorded for this clonotype. V usage is TRBV29-1 and J usage is TRBJ1-2, with 7 positions matching TRBD1. The CDR3 extends over 15 amino acids. Trimming at V came to 1 base and at J to 2 bases, leaving 7 bases not matched to a gene. Germline V gene lookup returns CDR1 SQVTM and CDR2 ANQGSEA. The DNA of the CDR3 is TGCAGCGTTGAAGGAGGACAGGCGGGGAACTATGGCTACACCTTC. It codes for CSVEGGQAGNYGYTF.

With regard to this clonotype: Just one base apart from a much larger clone, this may be a read error. The chain has TRBV6-6 and TRBJ1-4, with TRBD1 matching 8 bases. Germline V gene data show CDR1 as MNHNY and CDR2 as SVGAGI (reference sequence). J was trimmed by 7 bases and V by 6 bases; bases with no gene match: 10. The CDR3 runs 15 residues. CDR3 residues: CASRRQGRSREKLFF. Written as DNA, the CDR3 is TGTGCCAGCAGACGACAGGGGCGTTCTCGTGAAAAACTGTTTTTT.

This clonotype has a count of ten or more. This chain joins TRBV20-1 and TRBJ2-5; 14 bases are a match to TRBD2. The junction had 13 bases not matched to a gene; V was cut back by 5 bases and J by 5 bases. CDR1 is DFQATT and CDR2 is SNEGSKA in the germline V gene (reference sequence). The CDR3 consists of 17 residues. CDR3 in amino acids: CSARTGTSGGPGETQYF. CDR3 DNA: TGCAGTGCTCGTACAGGGACTAGCGGGGGCCCCGGGGAGACCCAGTACTTC.

This clonotype was seen many times. The chain carries TRBV6-1 and TRBJ2-5; the D is unclear. The V end lost 4 bases, the J end lost 3 bases, and 9 bases lay between the germline ends. Germline CDR1 reads MNHNS; CDR2 reads SASEGT. The CDR3 length is 13 residues. As DNA, the CDR3 is TGTGCCAGCAGTGGGGGTCCTAAAGAGACCCAGTACTTC. It is translated as CASSGGPKETQYF.

The chain carries TRBV29-1 and TRBJ2-1; 11 bases fit TRBD1. The V gene end was trimmed by 6 bases and the J gene end by 5 bases; junction bases not matched to a gene: 6. This CDR3 is built from 14 residues. Looked up from germline, CDR1 is SQVTM and CDR2 is ANQGSEA. The CDR3 reads CSVPGQGVHNEQFF. Here the CDR3 DNA reads TGCAGCGTCCCGGGACAGGGGGTCCACAATGAGCAGTTCTTC.

This chain joins TRBV12-3 or TRBV12-4 and TRBJ2-1, with TRBD2 matching over 10 bases. This CDR3 spans 16 amino acids. V shed 1 base and J 6 bases; nucleotides not matched to a gene: 6. In DNA form, the CDR3 reads TGTGCCAGCAGTTTAGGGGGAGCGGGGGGGCGCAATGAGCAGTTCTTC. This encodes CASSLGGAGGRNEQFF.

The chain links TRBV20-1 to TRBJ2-3, with D perhaps being TRBD1 or TRBD2 (6 bases each). Trimming pared 1 base from V and 6 bases from J, leaving 11 bases between. The CDR3 consists of 13 residues. The germline CDR1 and CDR2 sequences are DFQATT and SNEGSKA (reference sequence). Here the CDR3 DNA reads TGCAGTGCTAGAGCGGGGGCCTCGGATACGCAGTATTTT. It encodes CSARAGASDTQYF.